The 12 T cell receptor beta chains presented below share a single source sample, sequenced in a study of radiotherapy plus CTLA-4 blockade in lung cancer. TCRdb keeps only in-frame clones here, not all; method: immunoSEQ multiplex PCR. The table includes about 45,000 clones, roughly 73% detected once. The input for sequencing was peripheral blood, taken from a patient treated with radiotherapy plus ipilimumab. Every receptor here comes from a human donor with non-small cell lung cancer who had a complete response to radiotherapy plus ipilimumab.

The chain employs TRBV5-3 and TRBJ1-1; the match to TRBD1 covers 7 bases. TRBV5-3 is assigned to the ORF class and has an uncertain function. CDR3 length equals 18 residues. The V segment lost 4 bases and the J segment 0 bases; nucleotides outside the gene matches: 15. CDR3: CARSMAGGFRSMNTEAFF. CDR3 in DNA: TGTGCCAGAAGCATGGCAGGGGGTTTCCGATCCATGAACACTGAAGCTTTCTTT.

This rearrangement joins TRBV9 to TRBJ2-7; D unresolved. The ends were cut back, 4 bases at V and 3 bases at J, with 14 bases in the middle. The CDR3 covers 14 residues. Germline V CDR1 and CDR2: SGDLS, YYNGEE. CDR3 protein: CASSFTPSDYEQYF. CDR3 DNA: TGTGCCAGCAGCTTTACCCCCAGTGACTACGAGCAGTACTTC.

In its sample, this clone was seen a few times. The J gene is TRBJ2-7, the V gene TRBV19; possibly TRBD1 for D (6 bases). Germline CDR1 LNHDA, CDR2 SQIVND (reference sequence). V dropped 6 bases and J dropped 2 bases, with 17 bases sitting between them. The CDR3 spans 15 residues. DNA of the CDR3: TGTGCCAGTAGGCCGGGGACAAGGGATACCTACGAGCAGTACTTC. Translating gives CASRPGTRDTYEQYF.

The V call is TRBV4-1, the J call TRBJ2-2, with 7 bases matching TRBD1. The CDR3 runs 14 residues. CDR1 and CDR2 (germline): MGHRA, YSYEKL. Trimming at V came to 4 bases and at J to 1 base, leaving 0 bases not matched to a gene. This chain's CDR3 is CASSRQGNTGELFF. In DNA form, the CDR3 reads TGCGCCAGCAGCCGACAGGGGAACACCGGGGAGCTGTTTTTT.

CDR3 region: CAISGGAGSSYNEQFF. As DNA, the CDR3 is TGTGCCATCAGTGGGGGAGCGGGGAGCTCCTACAATGAGCAGTTCTTC. The V and J genes are TRBV10-3 and TRBJ2-1; TRBD2 aligns across 7 bases. The germline V gene has CDR1 ENHRY and CDR2 SYGVKD. J lost 0 bases, V lost 4 bases, and 6 bases had no gene match. The CDR3 consists of 16 residues.

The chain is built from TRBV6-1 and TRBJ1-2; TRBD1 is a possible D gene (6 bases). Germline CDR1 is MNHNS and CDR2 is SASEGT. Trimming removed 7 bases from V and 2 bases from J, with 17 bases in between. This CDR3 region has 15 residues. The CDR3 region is CASNGQRRGNYGYTF. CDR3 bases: TGTGCCAGCAACGGACAGCGCCGAGGGAACTATGGCTACACCTTC.

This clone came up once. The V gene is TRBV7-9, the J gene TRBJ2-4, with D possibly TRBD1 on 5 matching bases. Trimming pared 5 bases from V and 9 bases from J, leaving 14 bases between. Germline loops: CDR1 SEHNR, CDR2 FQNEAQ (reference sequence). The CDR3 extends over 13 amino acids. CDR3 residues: CASSQTAETIQYF. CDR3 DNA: TGTGCCAGCAGCCAGACAGCCGAAACCATTCAGTACTTC.

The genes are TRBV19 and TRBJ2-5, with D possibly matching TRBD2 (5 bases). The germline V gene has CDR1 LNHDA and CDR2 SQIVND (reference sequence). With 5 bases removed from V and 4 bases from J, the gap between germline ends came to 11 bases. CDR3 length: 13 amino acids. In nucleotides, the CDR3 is TGTGCCAGTAGTTCGGCAGAGGGAGAGACCCAGTACTTC. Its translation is CASSSAEGETQYF.

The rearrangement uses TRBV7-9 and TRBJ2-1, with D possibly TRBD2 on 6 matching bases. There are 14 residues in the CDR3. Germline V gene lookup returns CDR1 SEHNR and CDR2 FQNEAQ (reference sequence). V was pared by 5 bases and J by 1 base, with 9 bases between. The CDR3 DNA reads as TGTGCCAGCAGCCTGAGCGGGTCCTACAATGAGCAGTTCTTC. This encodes CASSLSGSYNEQFF.

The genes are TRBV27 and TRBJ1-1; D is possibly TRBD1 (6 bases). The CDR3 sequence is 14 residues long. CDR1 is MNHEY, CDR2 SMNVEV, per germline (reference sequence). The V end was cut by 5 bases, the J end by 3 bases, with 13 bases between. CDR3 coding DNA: TGTGCCAGCAGTCGCCACAGGGAGTACACTGAAGCTTTCTTT. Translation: CASSRHREYTEAFF.

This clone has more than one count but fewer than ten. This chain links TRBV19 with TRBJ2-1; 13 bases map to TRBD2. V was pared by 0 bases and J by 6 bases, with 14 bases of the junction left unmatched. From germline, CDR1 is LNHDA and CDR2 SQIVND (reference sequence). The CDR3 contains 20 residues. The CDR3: CASSIEVVGLAGSSGNEQFF. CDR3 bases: TGTGCCAGTAGTATAGAAGTGGTGGGACTAGCGGGGTCCTCGGGCAATGAGCAGTTCTTC.

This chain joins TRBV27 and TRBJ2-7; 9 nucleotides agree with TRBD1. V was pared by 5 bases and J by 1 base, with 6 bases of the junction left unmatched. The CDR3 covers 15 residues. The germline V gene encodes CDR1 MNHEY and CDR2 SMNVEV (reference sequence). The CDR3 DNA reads TGTGCCAGCAGTCCTGGGACAGGGAAGTCCTACGAGCAGTACTTC. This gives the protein CASSPGTGKSYEQYF.